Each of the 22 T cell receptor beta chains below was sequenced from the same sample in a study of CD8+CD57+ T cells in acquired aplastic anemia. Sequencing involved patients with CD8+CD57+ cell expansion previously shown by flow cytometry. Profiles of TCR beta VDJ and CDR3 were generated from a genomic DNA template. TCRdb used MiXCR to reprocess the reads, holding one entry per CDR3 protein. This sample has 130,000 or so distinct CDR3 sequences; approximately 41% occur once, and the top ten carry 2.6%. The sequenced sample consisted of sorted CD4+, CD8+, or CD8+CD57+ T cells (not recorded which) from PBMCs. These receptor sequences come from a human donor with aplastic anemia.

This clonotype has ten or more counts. CDR3 DNA: TGTGCCAGTAGATTGACTAGCGGGAGGATCTCCTACAATGAGCAGTTCTTC. Amino acid sequence: CASRLTSGRISYNEQFF. The chain combines TRBV19 with TRBJ2-1; 13 bases are shared with TRBD2. CDR3 size: 17 residues. With 6 bases clipped from V and 0 bases from J, the junction kept 5 bases outside the gene matches. The germline CDR1 and CDR2 sequences are LNHDA and SQIVND (reference sequence).

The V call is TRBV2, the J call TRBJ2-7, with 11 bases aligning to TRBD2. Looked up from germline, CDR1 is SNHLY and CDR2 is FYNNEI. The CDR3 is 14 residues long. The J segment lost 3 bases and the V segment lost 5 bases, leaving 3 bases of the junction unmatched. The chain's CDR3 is CASSQTSGVYEQYF. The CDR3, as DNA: TGTGCCAGCAGTCAGACTAGCGGGGTCTACGAGCAGTACTTC.

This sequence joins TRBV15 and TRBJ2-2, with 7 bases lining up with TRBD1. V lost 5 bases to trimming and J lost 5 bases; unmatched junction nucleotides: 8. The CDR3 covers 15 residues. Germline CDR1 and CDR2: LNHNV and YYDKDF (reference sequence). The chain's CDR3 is CATSADRVPTGELFF. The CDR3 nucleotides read TGTGCCACCAGCGCCGACAGGGTTCCTACCGGGGAGCTGTTTTTT.

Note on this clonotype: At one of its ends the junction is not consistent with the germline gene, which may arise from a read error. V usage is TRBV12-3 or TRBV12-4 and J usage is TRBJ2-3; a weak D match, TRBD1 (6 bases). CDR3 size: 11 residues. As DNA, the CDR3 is TGTGGCAGCAGTACAGGGTATACGCAGTATTTT. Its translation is CGSSTGYTQYF.

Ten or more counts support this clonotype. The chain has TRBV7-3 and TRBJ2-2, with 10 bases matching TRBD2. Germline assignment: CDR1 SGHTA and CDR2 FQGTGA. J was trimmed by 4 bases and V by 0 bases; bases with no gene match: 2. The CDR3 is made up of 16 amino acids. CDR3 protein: CASSLTIAGGTGELFF. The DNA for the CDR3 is TGTGCCAGCAGCTTAACGATAGCGGGGGGCACCGGGGAGCTGTTTTTT.

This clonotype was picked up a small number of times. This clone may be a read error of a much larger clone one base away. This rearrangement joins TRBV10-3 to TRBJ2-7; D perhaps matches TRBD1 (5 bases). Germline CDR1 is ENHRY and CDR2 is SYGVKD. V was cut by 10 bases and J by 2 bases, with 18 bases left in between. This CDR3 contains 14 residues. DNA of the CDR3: TGTGCCAGTAGTATACCCGGCAGGGCCTACGAGCAGTACGTC. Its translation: CASSIPGRAYEQYV.

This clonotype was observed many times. The CDR3 coding sequence is TGCAGTGCTATCAGCGGGGGGCCTAACAATGAGCAGTTCTTC. As protein: CSAISGGPNNEQFF. The gene calls are TRBV20-1 and TRBJ2-1; TRBD2 agrees at 9 bases. The CDR3 totals 14 residues. With 4 bases clipped from V and 5 bases from J, the junction kept 6 bases outside the gene matches. Germline CDR1 reads DFQATT; CDR2 reads SNEGSKA (reference sequence).

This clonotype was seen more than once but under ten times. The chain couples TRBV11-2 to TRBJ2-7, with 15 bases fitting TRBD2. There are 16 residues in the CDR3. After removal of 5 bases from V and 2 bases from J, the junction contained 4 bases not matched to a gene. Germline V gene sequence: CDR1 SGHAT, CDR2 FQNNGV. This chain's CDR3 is CASSRTSGGGTYEQYF. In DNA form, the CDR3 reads TGTGCCAGCAGCCGGACTAGCGGGGGGGGCACCTACGAGCAGTACTTC.

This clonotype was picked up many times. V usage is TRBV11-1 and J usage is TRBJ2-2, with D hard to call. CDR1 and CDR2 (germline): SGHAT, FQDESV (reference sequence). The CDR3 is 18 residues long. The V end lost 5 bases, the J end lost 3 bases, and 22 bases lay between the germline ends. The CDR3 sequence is CASSRRGLVDEDTGELFF. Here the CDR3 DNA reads TGTGCCAGCAGCCGCCGTGGTTTGGTAGACGAGGACACCGGGGAGCTGTTTTTT. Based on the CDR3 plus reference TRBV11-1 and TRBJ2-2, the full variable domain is EAEVAQSPRYKITEKSQAVAFWCDPISGHATLYWYRQILGQGPELLVQFQDESVVDDSQLPKDRFSAERLKGVDSTLKIQPAELGDSAMYLCASSRRGLVDEDTGELFFGEGSRLTVL.

This CDR3 is CATSKNPGQGANGYTF. In DNA form, the CDR3 reads TGTGCCACCAGCAAGAATCCGGGACAGGGGGCTAATGGCTACACCTTC. This chain uses TRBV15 with TRBJ1-2; 12 nucleotides match TRBD1. The CDR3 spans 16 residues. Losses at the gene ends were 4 bases for V and 6 bases for J; bases not matched to a gene: 9. CDR1 and CDR2 from the germline V gene are LNHNV and YYDKDF (reference sequence).

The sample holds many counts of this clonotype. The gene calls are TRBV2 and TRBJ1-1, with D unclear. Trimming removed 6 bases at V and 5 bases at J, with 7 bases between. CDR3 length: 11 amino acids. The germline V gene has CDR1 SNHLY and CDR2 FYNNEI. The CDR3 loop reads CASSRNTEAFF. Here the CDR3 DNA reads TGTGCCAGCAGCCGTAATACTGAAGCTTTCTTT.

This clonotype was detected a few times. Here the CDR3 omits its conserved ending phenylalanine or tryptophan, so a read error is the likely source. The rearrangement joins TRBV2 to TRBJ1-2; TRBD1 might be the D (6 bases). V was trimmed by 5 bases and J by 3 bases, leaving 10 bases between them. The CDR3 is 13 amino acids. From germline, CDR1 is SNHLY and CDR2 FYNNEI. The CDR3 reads CASSLGGDYGYTS. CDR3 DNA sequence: TGTGCCAGCAGTTTAGGGGGAGACTATGGCTACACCTCC.

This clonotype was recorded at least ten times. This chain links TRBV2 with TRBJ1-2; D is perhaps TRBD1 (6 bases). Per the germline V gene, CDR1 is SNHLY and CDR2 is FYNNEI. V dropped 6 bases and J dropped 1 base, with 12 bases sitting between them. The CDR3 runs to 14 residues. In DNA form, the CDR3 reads TGTGCCAGCAGGGGGGCGTTGGATAACTATGGCTACACCTTC. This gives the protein CASRGALDNYGYTF.

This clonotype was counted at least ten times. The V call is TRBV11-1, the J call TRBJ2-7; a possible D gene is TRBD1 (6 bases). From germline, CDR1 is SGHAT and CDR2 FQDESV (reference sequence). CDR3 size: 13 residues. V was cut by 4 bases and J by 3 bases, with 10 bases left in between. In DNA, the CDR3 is TGTGCCAGCAGCTCCCGGGACAACTACGAGCAGTACTTC. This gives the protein CASSSRDNYEQYF.

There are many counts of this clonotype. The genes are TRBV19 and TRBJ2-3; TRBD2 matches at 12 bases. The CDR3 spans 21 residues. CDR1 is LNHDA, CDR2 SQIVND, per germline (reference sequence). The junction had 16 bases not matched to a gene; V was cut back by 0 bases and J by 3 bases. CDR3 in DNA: TGTGCCAGTAGTATAGATCATAGCGTCTGGACTAGCGGGGTTTGTACAGATACGCAGTATTTT. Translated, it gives CASSIDHSVWTSGVCTDTQYF.

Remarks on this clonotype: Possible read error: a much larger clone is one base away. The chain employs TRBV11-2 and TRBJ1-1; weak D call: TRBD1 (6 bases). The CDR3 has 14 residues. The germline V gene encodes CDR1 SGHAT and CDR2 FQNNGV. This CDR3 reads CASRFRGLNTEALF. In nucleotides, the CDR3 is TGTGCCAGCAGGTTCAGGGGATTGAACACTGAAGCTCTCTTT.

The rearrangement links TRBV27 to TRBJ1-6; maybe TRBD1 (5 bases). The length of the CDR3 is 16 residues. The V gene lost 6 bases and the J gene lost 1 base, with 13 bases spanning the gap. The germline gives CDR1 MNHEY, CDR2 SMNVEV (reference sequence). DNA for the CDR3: TGTGCCAGCAGGCCAGGGAGTGGGTCCTATAATTCACCCCTCCACTTT. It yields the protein CASRPGSGSYNSPLHF.

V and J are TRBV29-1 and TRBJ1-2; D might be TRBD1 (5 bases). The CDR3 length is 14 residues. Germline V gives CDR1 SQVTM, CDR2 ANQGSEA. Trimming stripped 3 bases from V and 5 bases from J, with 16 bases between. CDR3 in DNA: TGCAGCGTTGAGGTAGTGGGCAGGGAATATGGCTACACCTTC. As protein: CSVEVVGREYGYTF. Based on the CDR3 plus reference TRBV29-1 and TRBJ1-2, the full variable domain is SAVISQKPSRDICQRGTSLTIQCQVDSQVTMMFWYRQQPGQSLTLIATANQGSEATYESGFVIDKFPISRPNLTFSTLTVSNMSPEDSSIYLCSVEVVGREYGYTFGSGTRLTVV.

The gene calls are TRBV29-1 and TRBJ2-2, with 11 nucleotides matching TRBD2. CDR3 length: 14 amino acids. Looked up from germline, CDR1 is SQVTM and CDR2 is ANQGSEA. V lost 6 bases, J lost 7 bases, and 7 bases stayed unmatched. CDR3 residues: CSVRLAGSGGELFF. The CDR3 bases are TGCAGCGTGAGACTAGCGGGGTCCGGCGGGGAGCTGTTTTTT.

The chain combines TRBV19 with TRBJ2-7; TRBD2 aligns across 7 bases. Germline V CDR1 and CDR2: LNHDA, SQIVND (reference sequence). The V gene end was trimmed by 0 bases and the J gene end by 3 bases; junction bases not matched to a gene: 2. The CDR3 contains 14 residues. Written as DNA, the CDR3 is TGTGCCAGTAGTATAGATGGCGGGAGCTACGAGCAGTACTTC. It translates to CASSIDGGSYEQYF. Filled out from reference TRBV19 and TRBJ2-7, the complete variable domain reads DGGITQSPKYLFRKEGQNVTLSCEQNLNHDAMYWYRQDPGQGLRLIYYSQIVNDFQKGDIAEGYSVSREKKESFPLTVTSAQKNPTAFYLCASSIDGGSYEQYFGPGTRLTVT.

The CDR3 bases are TGCAGCGTCCGTGGGGACTATGGCTACACCTTC. Translating it yields CSVRGDYGYTF. V gene TRBV29-1 combines with J gene TRBJ1-2; D not certain. Germline V gene sequence: CDR1 SQVTM, CDR2 ANQGSEA. Trimming cost V 6 bases and J 3 bases, with 8 bases left between them. This CDR3 has 11 residues. Full variable domain (remainder filled in from reference TRBV29-1 and TRBJ1-2): SAVISQKPSRDICQRGTSLTIQCQVDSQVTMMFWYRQQPGQSLTLIATANQGSEATYESGFVIDKFPISRPNLTFSTLTVSNMSPEDSSIYLCSVRGDYGYTFGSGTRLTVV.

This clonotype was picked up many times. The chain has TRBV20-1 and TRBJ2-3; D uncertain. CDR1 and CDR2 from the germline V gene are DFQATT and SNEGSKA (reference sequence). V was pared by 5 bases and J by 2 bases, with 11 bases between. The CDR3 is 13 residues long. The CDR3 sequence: CSAQDTVTDTQYF. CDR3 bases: TGCAGTGCTCAAGACACGGTCACAGATACGCAGTATTTT.